Listed below are T cell receptor beta chains from one sample, sequenced in a study of OX40 agonist ivuxolimab in advanced cancers. Produced via immunoSEQ multiplex PCR; TCRdb's table is partial and in-frame only. Among about 64,000 clones listed, 84% were seen once. The input for sequencing was CD4+ or CD8+ T cells sorted from blood, taken in a trial of the OX40 agonist ivuxolimab. These receptors were obtained from an adult with an advanced solid tumor such as melanoma, head and neck, liver or kidney cancer. Each CDR3 is given with its conserved first and last residue. D genes are given only for firm matches. Where a row states a size, it is once, few, many or the class of an expanded clone; other rows omit it.

cdr3_length,clone_size,d_call,v_call,j_call,cdr3_aa,cdr3_nt
13,-,-,TRBV10-3,TRBJ1-1,CAISDSGATEAFF,TGTGCCATCAGTGACAGCGGGGCCACTGAAGCTTTCTTT
14,-,-,TRBV4-2,TRBJ1-1,CASSHEGYGTEAFF,TGTGCCAGCAGCCACGAGGGTTATGGCACTGAAGCTTTCTTT
15,-,TRBD2,TRBV9,TRBJ2-7,CASSAYSGSGYEQYF,TGTGCCAGCAGCGCGTATAGCGGGTCAGGCTACGAGCAGTACTTC
16,-,-,TRBV5-4,TRBJ1-5,CASSRGSWEAYQPQHF,TGTGCCAGCAGTCGGGGGTCCTGGGAGGCCTATCAGCCCCAGCATTTT
14,once,TRBD1,TRBV14,TRBJ2-7,CASSQGTGGYEQYF,TGTGCCAGCAGCCAAGGGACAGGGGGTTACGAGCAGTACTTC
11,once,-,TRBV2,TRBJ2-7,CASSEALEQYF,TGTGCCAGCAGTGAAGCCCTGGAGCAGTACTTC
13,few,TRBD2,TRBV10-1,TRBJ2-5,CASSPAGVETQYF,TGCGCCAGCAGTCCCGCGGGAGTAGAGACCCAGTACTTC
15,-,-,TRBV6-1,TRBJ1-2,CASGTGAQSNYGYTF,TGTGCCAGCGGCACCGGGGCCCAGTCAAACTATGGCTACACCTTC
15,-,-,TRBV9,TRBJ2-1,CASSVEGDSYNEQFF,TGTGCCAGCAGCGTAGAGGGGGACTCCTACAATGAGCAGTTCTTC
16,once,-,TRBV7-2,TRBJ2-1,CASRDSGRNPYNEQFF,TGTGCCAGCAGAGATAGCGGACGGAACCCCTACAATGAGCAGTTCTTC
18,-,TRBD2,TRBV2,TRBJ2-2,CASSSIGLAGADTGELFF,TGTGCCAGCAGTTCTATAGGACTAGCGGGGGCCGACACCGGGGAGCTGTTTTTT
15,-,-,TRBV7-6,TRBJ1-4,CASSFRQTVNEKLFF,TGTGCCAGCAGCTTTAGACAGACTGTTAATGAAAAACTGTTTTTT
17,few,-,TRBV9,TRBJ2-2,CASSPRGGNTNTGELFF,TGTGCCAGCAGCCCTAGAGGCGGGAATACGAACACCGGGGAGCTGTTTTTT
14,-,TRBD1,TRBV19,TRBJ1-4,CASSRRGLMEKLFF,TGTGCCAGTAGCCGCAGGGGGTTGATGGAAAAACTGTTTTTT
17,once,TRBD1,TRBV5-3,TRBJ1-2,CARSLSYRGEVNYGYTF,TGTGCCAGAAGCTTGAGTTACAGGGGCGAAGTCAACTATGGCTACACCTTC
14,-,-,TRBV28,TRBJ1-6,CASSFATYNSPLHF,TGTGCCAGCAGTTTCGCCACCTATAATTCACCCCTCCACTTT
16,-,-,TRBV10-3,TRBJ2-5,CAISESFGADQETQYF,TGTGCCATCAGTGAGTCGTTCGGGGCAGACCAAGAGACCCAGTACTTC
16,-,-,TRBV4-2,TRBJ1-3,CASSLVGAFSGNTIYF,TGTGCCAGCAGCCTAGTCGGGGCTTTCTCTGGAAACACCATATATTTT
15,-,-,TRBV18,TRBJ1-2,CASSPRTGTNYGYTF,TGTGCCAGCTCACCGAGAACAGGGACTAACTATGGCTACACCTTC
14,-,-,TRBV14,TRBJ2-7,CASSQTTPASEQYF,TGTGCCAGCAGCCAGACAACCCCCGCAAGCGAGCAGTACTTC
14,-,-,TRBV7-2,TRBJ2-5,CASSSRAYQETQYF,TGTGCCAGCAGCTCCCGGGCGTACCAAGAGACCCAGTACTTC
14,once,-,TRBV28,TRBJ1-6,CASSRGGSPSPLHF,TGTGCCAGCAGCCGGGGGGGAAGTCCGTCACCCCTCCACTTT
13,-,-,TRBV7-8,TRBJ2-2,CASSSTYTGELFF,TGTGCCAGCAGCTCTACCTACACCGGGGAGCTGTTTTTT
17,-,-,TRBV9,TRBJ2-3,CASSDRPGTFLTDTQYF,TGTGCCAGCAGCGACCGACCCGGGACTTTCCTCACAGATACGCAGTATTTT
14,-,-,TRBV2,TRBJ2-3,CASSEIGGTDTQYF,TGTGCCAGCAGTGAAATTGGGGGCACAGATACGCAGTATTTT